A single sample is the source of the 29 T cell receptor beta chains below, sequenced in a study of cytomegalovirus exposure and HLA in healthy donors. The PCR ran on 60 Vbeta and 13 Jbeta primers. The table came from immunoSEQ multiplex PCR; TCRdb's copy has only in-frame clones and leaves some out. The table shows about 180,000 clones, with about 80% occurring only once. Material: PBMCs. These receptors all stem from a woman aged 60 to 75 in good health and CMV-seropositive.

CDR3: CASSQEGARNQPQHF. The CDR3 nucleotides read TGTGCCAGCAGCCAAGAGGGGGCGCGGAATCAGCCCCAGCATTTT. The chain is built from TRBV14 and TRBJ1-5; a weak D match, TRBD1 (6 bases). The germline gives CDR1 SGHDN, CDR2 FVKESK. This CDR3 comprises 15 residues. V was pared by 0 bases and J by 4 bases, with 10 bases between. Using reference TRBV14 and TRBJ1-5 for the parts outside the CDR3, the full variable domain is EAGVTQFPSHSVIEKGQTVTLRCDPISGHDNLYWYRRVMGKEIKFLLHFVKESKQDESGMPNNRFLAERTGGTYSTLKVQPAELEDSGVYFCASSQEGARNQPQHFGDGTRLSIL.

V is TRBV19 and J is TRBJ2-7; perhaps TRBD2 as D (6 bases). CDR3 length: 14 amino acids. Per germline, CDR1 LNHDA and CDR2 SQIVND (reference sequence). Trimming took 3 bases from V and 1 from J, leaving 10 bases between them. CDR3 nucleotide sequence: TGTGCCAGTAGTATCGAGGGAGGTTCCTACGAGCAGTACTTC. Protein sequence: CASSIEGGSYEQYF.

This chain connects TRBV6-1 to TRBJ2-5; D gene unclear. Matching the DNA end better, TRBJ2-7 makes the J call doubtful. Germline V CDR1 and CDR2: MNHNS, SASEGT. The CDR3 sequence is 14 residues long. The CDR3 bases are TGTGCCAGCAGTAGAGATCCCCGCTCCTACGAGCAGTACTTC. It encodes CASSRDPRSYEQYF.

CDR3 nucleotides: TGTGCCAGCAGCAACCTCCCGGGGAGGTCCTATGGCTACACCTTC. Residues: CASSNLPGRSYGYTF. V gene TRBV6-6 combines with J gene TRBJ1-2; D unclear. V lost 6 bases and J lost 4, with 18 bases in between. Germline CDR1 and CDR2: MNHNY and SVGAGI (reference sequence). This CDR3 is built from 15 residues.

The rearrangement links TRBV28 to TRBJ1-5, with D unresolved. V lost 7 bases and J lost 4, with 14 bases in between. This CDR3 spans 14 amino acids. Germline loops: CDR1 MDHEN, CDR2 SYDVKM. CDR3 residues: CASTQNWFNQPQHF. The CDR3 DNA reads TGTGCCAGCACCCAAAACTGGTTTAATCAGCCCCAGCATTTT.

The chain is built from TRBV18 and TRBJ1-5; the match to TRBD1 covers 7 bases. The CDR3 covers 13 residues. Germline V lookup: CDR1 KGHSH, CDR2 LQKENI. J gave up 5 bases and V 5 bases, and 3 bases lay outside the gene matches. The CDR3, as DNA: TGTGCCAGCTCATTAACAGGGGATCAGCCCCAGCATTTT. It specifies CASSLTGDQPQHF.

Written as DNA, the CDR3 is TGTGCCAGCAGTTACTTCGGACAGGGGTGGGAGACCCAGTACTTC. Translated, it gives CASSYFGQGWETQYF. The V call is TRBV6-6, the J call TRBJ2-5, with 9 positions matching TRBD1. With V trimmed by 1 base and J by 5 bases, 5 bases remained unmatched. The CDR3 contains 15 residues. CDR1 is MNHNY, CDR2 SVGAGI, per germline (reference sequence).

This sequence joins TRBV7-9 and TRBJ1-2; the D gene is possibly TRBD1 (5 bases). Trimming cost V 1 base and J 3 bases, with 9 bases left between them. The CDR3 consists of 14 residues. Germline lookup yields CDR1 SEHNR and CDR2 FQNEAQ (reference sequence). DNA for the CDR3: TGTGCCAGCAGCTTAGTTGGGGCTGACTATGGCTACACCTTC. Translating it yields CASSLVGADYGYTF.

The rearrangement joins TRBV9 to TRBJ2-3, with D uncertain. Germline-derived CDR1 and CDR2 are SGDLS and YYNGEE. This CDR3 is built from 15 residues. The V end lost 0 bases, the J end lost 2 bases, and 10 bases lay between the germline ends. CDR3 bases: TGTGCCAGCAGCGTAGGTGTCAGTTCCACAGATACGCAGTATTTT. Translation: CASSVGVSSTDTQYF.

The chain employs TRBV5-1 and TRBJ2-2; D remains ambiguous. The V end lost 5 bases, the J end lost 5 bases, and 10 bases lay between the germline ends. CDR1 SGHRS and CDR2 YFSETQ come from the germline V gene. This CDR3 is built from 13 residues. This chain's CDR3 is CASRPGSTGELFF. The CDR3 coding sequence is TGCGCCAGCAGACCCGGGTCAACCGGGGAGCTGTTTTTT.

The J gene is TRBJ1-2, the V gene TRBV2; D perhaps matches TRBD1 (6 bases). Trimming cost V 11 bases and J 8 bases, with 21 bases left between them. The CDR3 runs to 13 residues. Germline V gene data show CDR1 as SNHLY and CDR2 as FYNNEI. The CDR3 spells CADPARGPGGYTF. DNA of the CDR3: TGTGCCGACCCGGCGCGGGGGCCGGGGGGCTACACCTTC.

V usage is TRBV19 and J usage is TRBJ2-3; maybe TRBD1 (6 bases). The germline gives CDR1 LNHDA, CDR2 SQIVND (reference sequence). Between the trimmed V and J ends, which lost 5 bases and 0 bases, there was a span of 15 bases. The CDR3 has 16 amino acids. The CDR3 sequence: CASSPLQGPSTDTQYF. The DNA of the CDR3 is TGTGCCAGTAGTCCCTTACAGGGCCCTAGCACAGATACGCAGTATTTT.

The rearrangement links TRBV4-1 to TRBJ2-3; 9 bases are a match to TRBD2. In germline, CDR1 is MGHRA, CDR2 YSYEKL. The CDR3 runs to 17 residues. Unmatched junction bases numbered 11, after V lost 1 base and J lost 6 bases. DNA for the CDR3: TGCGCCAGCAGCCAAGGTGGGATTAGCGGGAGTAGGGATACGCAGTATTTT. Its translation: CASSQGGISGSRDTQYF.

The chain couples TRBV5-1 to TRBJ2-1; 8 nucleotides align to TRBD2. This CDR3 is 15 amino acids long. Germline lookup yields CDR1 SGHRS and CDR2 YFSETQ. V shed 0 bases, J shed 6 bases, and the junction held 5 bases outside the gene matches. CDR3 sequence: CASSLEISGSNEQFF. For the CDR3, the DNA is TGCGCCAGCAGCTTGGAAATCAGCGGGAGCAATGAGCAGTTCTTC.

The chain carries TRBV7-2 and TRBJ1-4; maybe TRBD1 (6 bases). Germline CDR1 and CDR2: SGHTA and FQGNSA. This CDR3 contains 14 residues. Between the trimmed V and J ends, which lost 5 bases and 3 bases, there was a span of 10 bases. CDR3 amino acids: CASSVRGSNEKLFF. DNA of the CDR3: TGTGCCAGCAGCGTGAGGGGGTCTAATGAAAAACTGTTTTTT.

The chain combines TRBV27 with TRBJ2-3; weak D call: TRBD1 (6 bases). CDR1 and CDR2 (germline): MNHEY, SMNVEV (reference sequence). The CDR3 runs to 15 residues. V dropped 6 bases and J dropped 1 base, with 14 bases sitting between them. The CDR3 spells CASRSGVLGTDTQYF. CDR3 coding DNA: TGTGCCAGCAGGTCAGGGGTTCTTGGCACAGATACGCAGTATTTT.

The rearrangement links TRBV6-5 to TRBJ2-1, with 12 bases fitting TRBD1. Trimming removed 7 bases from V and 8 bases from J; junction bases left unmatched: 9. The CDR3 sequence is 15 residues long. Per the germline V gene, CDR1 is MNHEY and CDR2 is SVGAGI. The DNA for the CDR3 is TGTGCCAGCACATCCGGGACAGGGGGCCTGGATGAGCAGTTCTTC. Amino acids: CASTSGTGGLDEQFF.

V and J are TRBV27 and TRBJ1-5, with D uncertain. The CDR3 extends over 13 amino acids. CDR1 and CDR2 from the germline V gene are MNHEY and SMNVEV (reference sequence). V was clipped by 5 bases and J by 4 bases, with 9 bases between them. The CDR3 region has the DNA TGTGCCAGCAGTACGGGGATAAATCAGCCCCAGCATTTT. This gives the protein CASSTGINQPQHF.

The rearrangement joins TRBV5-1 to TRBJ1-3; D is perhaps TRBD1 (5 bases). CDR1 is SGHRS and CDR2 is YFSETQ in the germline V gene. CDR3 length: 15 amino acids. The V gene lost 4 bases and the J gene lost 0 bases, with 11 bases spanning the gap. The CDR3 region is CASSMGLASGNTIYF. Written as DNA, the CDR3 is TGCGCCAGCAGCATGGGACTGGCCTCTGGAAACACCATATATTTT. Variable domain in full (rest from reference TRBV5-1 and TRBJ1-3): KAGVTQTPRYLIKTRGQQVTLSCSPISGHRSVSWYQQTPGQGLQFLFEYFSETQRNKGNFPGRFSGRQFSNSRSEMNVSTLELGDSALYLCASSMGLASGNTIYFGEGSWLTVV.

The genes are TRBV4-1 and TRBJ2-5; 8 bases are shared with TRBD2. V lost 3 bases, J lost 0 bases, and 9 bases stayed unmatched. Per germline, CDR1 MGHRA and CDR2 YSYEKL. The CDR3 spans 17 residues. The CDR3 DNA is TGCGCCAGCAGCCATCTTTTCACGCGGGGGGACCAAGAGACCCAGTACTTC. Amino acids: CASSHLFTRGDQETQYF.

The chain combines TRBV30 with TRBJ2-3; possibly TRBD2 for D (5 bases). V dropped 2 bases and J dropped 5 bases, with 8 bases sitting between them. The CDR3 runs 12 residues. Germline V CDR1 and CDR2: GTSNPN, SVGIG (reference sequence). The CDR3 protein is CAWSQRRDTQYF. The DNA for the CDR3 is TGTGCCTGGAGTCAGCGGAGAGATACGCAGTATTTT.

The V gene is TRBV4-3, the J gene TRBJ2-2; D unclear. This CDR3 has 19 residues. The V end lost 0 bases, the J end lost 1 base, and 18 bases lay between the germline ends. Germline CDR1 and CDR2: LGHNA and YSLEER. CDR3 protein: CASSQDLHSLAVNTGELFF. CDR3 sequence (DNA): TGCGCCAGCAGCCAAGATCTCCATAGTCTCGCGGTGAACACCGGGGAGCTGTTTTTT.

This chain connects TRBV7-2 to TRBJ2-2, with 11 bases identical to TRBD2. From germline, CDR1 is SGHTA and CDR2 FQGNSA. The CDR3 extends over 16 amino acids. With V trimmed by 5 bases and J by 7 bases, 9 bases remained unmatched. The CDR3 sequence is CASSTLAGAMNGELFF. Written as DNA, the CDR3 is TGTGCCAGCAGCACACTAGCGGGAGCAATGAACGGGGAGCTGTTTTTT. Looking up the rest from reference TRBV7-2 and TRBJ2-2 gives the full variable domain: GAGVSQSPSNKVTEKGKDVELRCDPISGHTALYWYRQSLGQGLEFLIYFQGNSAPDKSGLPSDRFSAERTGGSVSTLTIQRTQQEDSAVYLCASSTLAGAMNGELFFGEGSRLTVL.

This chain joins TRBV7-3 and TRBJ2-7; TRBD2 matches 14 bases. The CDR3 totals 17 residues. V gave up 5 bases and J gave up 1 base; unmatched junction bases: 7. Germline values: CDR1 SGHTA, CDR2 FQGTGA. The CDR3 spells CASSRSGTSGSSYEQYF. In DNA, the CDR3 is TGTGCCAGCAGCCGGTCCGGGACTAGCGGGAGTTCCTACGAGCAGTACTTC.

V gene TRBV2 combines with J gene TRBJ2-2; possible D gene TRBD2, 6 bases. The ends were cut back, 2 bases at V and 1 base at J, with 8 bases in the middle. In germline, CDR1 is SNHLY, CDR2 FYNNEI. The CDR3 is made up of 15 amino acids. CDR3 bases: TGTGCCAGCAGTGAACTAGCGAAGAACACCGGGGAGCTGTTTTTT. It translates to CASSELAKNTGELFF.

The rearrangement links TRBV29-1 to TRBJ2-5, with D possibly being TRBD2 (5 bases). The CDR3 length is 14 residues. Between the trimmed V and J ends, which lost 7 bases and 2 bases, there was a span of 17 bases. From germline, CDR1 is SQVTM and CDR2 ANQGSEA. The CDR3 loop reads CSARARGGQETQYF. The CDR3 nucleotides read TGCAGCGCTAGGGCGCGAGGAGGACAAGAGACCCAGTACTTC.

This chain joins TRBV2 and TRBJ1-6; TRBD1 matches 8 bases. J lost 5 bases, V lost 4 bases, and 1 base had no gene match. Per germline, CDR1 SNHLY and CDR2 FYNNEI. The CDR3 totals 14 residues. The chain's CDR3 is CASSGTGNNSPLHF. CDR3 DNA sequence: TGTGCCAGCAGTGGGACAGGGAATAATTCACCCCTCCACTTT.

V is TRBV5-5 and J is TRBJ1-4; 9 bases map to TRBD1. There are 15 residues in the CDR3. Per the germline V gene, CDR1 is SGHKS and CDR2 is YYEKEE (reference sequence). J gave up 8 bases and V 5 bases, and 10 bases lay outside the gene matches. Here the CDR3 reads CASSAWEGQGEKLFF. As DNA, the CDR3 is TGTGCCAGCAGTGCCTGGGAGGGACAGGGCGAAAAACTGTTTTTT.

This chain uses TRBV4-3 with TRBJ1-4, with D maybe TRBD1 (6 bases). The CDR3 loop spans 15 amino acids. The germline V gene has CDR1 LGHNA and CDR2 YSLEER. Trimming pared 3 bases from V and 6 bases from J, leaving 14 bases between. CDR3 loop: CASSQETGGYEKLFF. The DNA for the CDR3 is TGCGCCAGCAGCCAGGAGACAGGAGGTTATGAAAAACTGTTTTTT.